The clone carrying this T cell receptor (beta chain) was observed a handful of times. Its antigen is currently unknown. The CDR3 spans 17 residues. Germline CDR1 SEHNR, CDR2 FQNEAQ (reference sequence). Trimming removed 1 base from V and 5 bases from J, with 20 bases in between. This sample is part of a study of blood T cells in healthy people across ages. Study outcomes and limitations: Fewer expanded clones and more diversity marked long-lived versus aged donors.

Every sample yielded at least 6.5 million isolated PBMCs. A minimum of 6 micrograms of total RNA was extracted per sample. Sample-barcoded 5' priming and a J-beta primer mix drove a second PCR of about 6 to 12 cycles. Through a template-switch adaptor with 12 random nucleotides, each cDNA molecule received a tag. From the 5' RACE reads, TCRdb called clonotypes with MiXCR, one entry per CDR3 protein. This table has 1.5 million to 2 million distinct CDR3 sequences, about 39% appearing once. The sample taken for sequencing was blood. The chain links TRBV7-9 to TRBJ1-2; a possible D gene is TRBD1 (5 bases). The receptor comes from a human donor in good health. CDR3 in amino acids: CASSLDFTGTGYYGYTF. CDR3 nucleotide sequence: TGTGCCAGCAGCTTAGACTTCACCGGGACGGGATATTATGGCTACACCTTC.